The rows below give T cell receptor beta chains drawn from one sample of a study of control samples from healthy donors and cancer patients. Profiling relied on immunoSEQ multiplex PCR, and the TCRdb table lists in-frame clones only, not all of them. Among 130,000 or so clones listed, approximately 89% were seen once. Input material: PBMCs. The receptor source for this set is a man in his forties or fifties with head and neck cancer. CDR3s include the opening cysteine and the closing phenylalanine or tryptophan. The D gene is left open where the match is weak. Size values are once, few and many counts, or a class for expanded clones, and some rows have none.

CASSLDTAGNEQFF	TGTGCCAGCAGCTTAGATACAGCTGGCAATGAGCAGTTCTTC	TRBV7-9	TRBJ2-1	.	.
CASSDQGGTEAFF	TGTGCCAGCAGTGACCAGGGGGGAACTGAAGCTTTCTTT	TRBV2	TRBJ1-1	TRBD1	.
CASSEYGYTEAFF	TGTGCCAGCAGTGAGTACGGGTACACTGAAGCTTTCTTT	TRBV25-1	TRBJ1-1	.	.
CASSLFKGTGLVVGEQFF	TGTGCCAGCAGTTTATTTAAGGGGACAGGGTTAGTAGTAGGTGAGCAGTTCTTC	TRBV28	TRBJ2-1	TRBD1	.
CASSPGQGPLNEQFF	TGCGCCAGCAGCCCAGGGCAGGGGCCTTTGAATGAGCAGTTCTTC	TRBV4-1	TRBJ2-1	.	.
CASSSSGPTYEQYF	TGTGCCAGCAGCTCTAGCGGGCCGACCTACGAGCAGTACTTC	TRBV28	TRBJ2-7	TRBD2	.
CASSPKGQATNTEAFF	TGCGCCAGCAGCCCGAAAGGCCAGGCAACAAACACTGAAGCTTTCTTT	TRBV4-1	TRBJ1-1	.	few
CASSQDQGEGEQFF	TGTGCCAGCAGCCAAGATCAAGGCGAAGGTGAGCAGTTCTTC	TRBV4-2	TRBJ2-1	.	.
CARGDRGLTGELFF	TGTGCCAGGGGGGACAGGGGGTTAACCGGGGAGCTGTTTTTT	TRBV6-5	TRBJ2-2	TRBD1	.
CASSLGQVRTPLHF	TGTGCCAGCAGCCTGGGACAGGTCAGAACACCCCTCCACTTT	TRBV28	TRBJ1-6	TRBD1	few